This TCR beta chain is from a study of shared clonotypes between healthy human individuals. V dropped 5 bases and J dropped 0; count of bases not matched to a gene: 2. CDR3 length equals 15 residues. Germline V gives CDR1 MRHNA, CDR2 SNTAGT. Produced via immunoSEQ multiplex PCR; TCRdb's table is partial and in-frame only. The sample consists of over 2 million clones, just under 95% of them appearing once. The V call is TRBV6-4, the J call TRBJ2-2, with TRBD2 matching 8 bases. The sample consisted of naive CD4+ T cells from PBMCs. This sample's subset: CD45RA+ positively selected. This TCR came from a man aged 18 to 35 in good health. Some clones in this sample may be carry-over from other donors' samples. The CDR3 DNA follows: TGTGCCAGCAGTTTTAGCGGGACGAACACCGGGGAGCTGTTTTTT. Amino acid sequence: CASSFSGTNTGELFF.